These T cell receptor beta chains were read from a single sample in a study of cytomegalovirus exposure and HLA in healthy donors. The repertoire was sequenced with immunoSEQ multiplex PCR; TCRdb's copy has only in-frame clones and lacks some. The sample's table shows over 200,000 clones. The specimen sequenced was PBMCs. These receptors came from a woman aged 25-40 years in good health and CMV-seropositive. The CDR3 runs from the conserved cysteine through the conserved F or W. A D gene is named only where the DNA matches it firmly.

CDR3 protein: CAWSIGDKRTDTQYF; CDR3 DNA: TGTGCCTGGAGCATTGGGGACAAACGCACAGATACGCAGTATTTT; J gene: TRBJ2-3; V gene: TRBV30; D gene: .
CDR3 protein: CASSSGVSFYNEQFF; CDR3 DNA: TGTGCCAGCAGCTCCGGGGTATCCTTCTACAATGAGCAGTTCTTC; J gene: TRBJ2-1; V gene: TRBV7-2; D gene: .
CDR3 protein: CATSRGRGAPVELFF; CDR3 DNA: TGTGCCACCAGCAGAGGGCGGGGGGCACCGGTGGAGCTGTTTTTT; J gene: TRBJ2-2; V gene: TRBV15; D gene: TRBD2
CDR3 protein: CSVAHGPSASQETQYF; CDR3 DNA: TGCAGCGTCGCCCATGGGCCTAGCGCCAGCCAAGAGACCCAGTACTTC; J gene: TRBJ2-5; V gene: TRBV29-1; D gene: .
CDR3 protein: CASSGTVDGQPQHF; CDR3 DNA: TGTGCCAGCAGCGGGACAGTGGATGGTCAGCCCCAGCATTTT; J gene: TRBJ1-5; V gene: TRBV7-9; D gene: TRBD1
CDR3 protein: CSARGLAEQYF; CDR3 DNA: TGCAGTGCTAGGGGTTTAGCGGAGCAGTACTTC; J gene: TRBJ2-7; V gene: TRBV20-1; D gene: .
CDR3 protein: CASSEALRGATRYNEQFF; CDR3 DNA: TGTGCCAGCAGTGAAGCGCTTCGCGGGGCCACGAGGTACAATGAGCAGTTCTTC; J gene: TRBJ2-1; V gene: TRBV6-1; D gene: .
CDR3 protein: CASSPLAANYGYTF; CDR3 DNA: TGTGCCAGCTCACCATTAGCAGCTAACTATGGCTACACCTTC; J gene: TRBJ1-2; V gene: TRBV18; D gene: .
CDR3 protein: CASSTPADRGSTDTQYF; CDR3 DNA: TGTGCCAGTAGTACCCCCGCGGACAGGGGGAGCACAGATACGCAGTATTTT; J gene: TRBJ2-3; V gene: TRBV19; D gene: TRBD1
CDR3 protein: CASSLVGGTGDQPQHF; CDR3 DNA: TGTGCCAGCAGCTTAGTAGGGGGCACAGGGGACCAGCCCCAGCATTTT; J gene: TRBJ1-5; V gene: TRBV11-2; D gene: TRBD1
CDR3 protein: CSVGHLNYGYTF; CDR3 DNA: TGCAGCGTCGGACACCTTAACTATGGCTACACCTTC; J gene: TRBJ1-2; V gene: TRBV29-1; D gene: .
CDR3 protein: CASSGAGTEKLFF; CDR3 DNA: TGTGCCAGCAGTGGTGCGGGGACTGAAAAACTGTTTTTT; J gene: TRBJ1-4; V gene: TRBV28; D gene: .
CDR3 protein: CASSPWTGVAAEQYF; CDR3 DNA: TGTGCCAGCAGCCCCTGGACAGGGGTAGCTGCCGAGCAGTACTTC; J gene: TRBJ2-7; V gene: TRBV11-2; D gene: TRBD1
CDR3 protein: CASSYWGQNTEAFF; CDR3 DNA: TGTGCCAGCAGTTATTGGGGGCAGAACACTGAAGCTTTCTTT; J gene: TRBJ1-1; V gene: TRBV6-5; D gene: .
CDR3 protein: CASGLAGDQETQYF; CDR3 DNA: TGTGCCAGCGGACTAGCGGGAGACCAAGAGACCCAGTACTTC; J gene: TRBJ2-5; V gene: TRBV27; D gene: TRBD2
CDR3 protein: CASSSQTGTLNTEAFF; CDR3 DNA: TGCGCCAGCAGCAGTCAGACAGGGACATTGAACACTGAAGCTTTCTTT; J gene: TRBJ1-1; V gene: TRBV5-1; D gene: TRBD1
CDR3 protein: CASSPGHRGETQYF; CDR3 DNA: TGTGCCAGCAGCCCGGGGCACAGGGGAGAGACCCAGTACTTC; J gene: TRBJ2-5; V gene: TRBV7-9; D gene: TRBD1
CDR3 protein: CASSLDPGLNQPQHF; CDR3 DNA: TGTGCCAGCAGCTTAGACCCGGGATTGAATCAGCCCCAGCATTTT; J gene: TRBJ1-5; V gene: TRBV11-2; D gene: .
CDR3 protein: CASSVGGGVETQYF; CDR3 DNA: TGTGCCAGCAGCGTAGGTGGAGGGGTAGAGACCCAGTACTTC; J gene: TRBJ2-5; V gene: TRBV9; D gene: .
CDR3 protein: CASSQGGAGDSYEQYF; CDR3 DNA: TGCGCCAGCAGCCAAGGCGGGGCGGGAGACTCCTACGAGCAGTACTTC; J gene: TRBJ2-7; V gene: TRBV4-3; D gene: TRBD2
CDR3 protein: CASSLARYEQYF; CDR3 DNA: TGTGCCAGCAGCTTAGCGCGTTACGAGCAGTACTTC; J gene: TRBJ2-7; V gene: TRBV7-2; D gene: .
CDR3 protein: CASSEALYSNQPQHF; CDR3 DNA: TGTGCCAGCAGTGAAGCGCTCTATAGCAATCAGCCCCAGCATTTT; J gene: TRBJ1-5; V gene: TRBV2; D gene: .
CDR3 protein: CTRDRGGRGWGYTF; CDR3 DNA: TGTACCCGGGACAGAGGAGGTAGAGGATGGGGCTACACCTTC; J gene: TRBJ1-2; V gene: TRBV2; D gene: TRBD1
CDR3 protein: CASSIDSNQPQHF; CDR3 DNA: TGTGCCAGCAGTATAGATAGCAATCAGCCCCAGCATTTT; J gene: TRBJ1-5; V gene: TRBV28; D gene: .
CDR3 protein: CASSQDSTTNEQFF; CDR3 DNA: TGTGCCAGCTCACAGGACAGCACCACCAATGAGCAGTTCTTC; J gene: TRBJ2-1; V gene: TRBV18; D gene: .
CDR3 protein: CASSTGRERGYTF; CDR3 DNA: TGTGCCAGCAGTACAGGGCGGGAGAGGGGCTACACCTTC; J gene: TRBJ1-2; V gene: TRBV2; D gene: .
CDR3 protein: CASSPQTGPSTDTQYF; CDR3 DNA: TGTGCCAGCAGCCCACAGACAGGACCTAGCACAGATACGCAGTATTTT; J gene: TRBJ2-3; V gene: TRBV5-4; D gene: .
CDR3 protein: CASSVTGTPNQPQHF; CDR3 DNA: TGTGCCAGCAGCGTCACCGGGACACCGAATCAGCCCCAGCATTTT; J gene: TRBJ1-5; V gene: TRBV9; D gene: .
CDR3 protein: CSVLQGLAYEQYF; CDR3 DNA: TGCAGCGTCTTACAGGGTCTCGCCTACGAGCAGTACTTC; J gene: TRBJ2-7; V gene: TRBV29-1; D gene: .
CDR3 protein: CASSQDLPSGRYEQYF; CDR3 DNA: TGCGCCAGCAGCCAAGATCTGCCTAGCGGGAGATACGAGCAGTACTTC; J gene: TRBJ2-7; V gene: TRBV4-1; D gene: TRBD2
CDR3 protein: CASSEPPGQATYEQYF; CDR3 DNA: TGTGCCAGCAGTGAACCACCGGGACAGGCAACCTACGAGCAGTACTTC; J gene: TRBJ2-7; V gene: TRBV6-1; D gene: TRBD1
CDR3 protein: CAISRDFGSGANVLTF; CDR3 DNA: TGTGCCATAAGCCGGGACTTTGGCTCTGGGGCCAACGTCCTGACTTTC; J gene: TRBJ2-6; V gene: TRBV10-3; D gene: .
CDR3 protein: CASSEELRWHEQYF; CDR3 DNA: TGTGCCAGCAGCGAAGAGTTAAGATGGCACGAGCAGTACTTC; J gene: TRBJ2-7; V gene: TRBV2; D gene: .
CDR3 protein: CASSPGGRANYGYTF; CDR3 DNA: TGTGCCAGCAGTCCAGGTGGCAGGGCGAACTATGGCTACACCTTC; J gene: TRBJ1-2; V gene: TRBV6-6; D gene: .
CDR3 protein: CASSFGLLNTEAFF; CDR3 DNA: TGTGCCAGCAGCTTTGGACTACTGAACACTGAAGCTTTCTTT; J gene: TRBJ1-1; V gene: TRBV11-2; D gene: .
CDR3 protein: CASSLAGVVTYTQYF; CDR3 DNA: TGTGCCAGCAGCTTAGCGGGGGTGGTCACATATACGCAGTATTTT; J gene: TRBJ2-3; V gene: TRBV11-2; D gene: .
CDR3 protein: CASSLRTSGGAEAYEQYF; CDR3 DNA: TGTGCCAGTAGTTTACGGACTAGCGGGGGGGCAGAGGCCTACGAGCAGTACTTC; J gene: TRBJ2-7; V gene: TRBV19; D gene: TRBD2
CDR3 protein: CASSIVAGAFMNTEAFF; CDR3 DNA: TGTGCCAGTAGTATAGTGGCAGGGGCGTTTATGAACACTGAAGCTTTCTTT; J gene: TRBJ1-1; V gene: TRBV19; D gene: .